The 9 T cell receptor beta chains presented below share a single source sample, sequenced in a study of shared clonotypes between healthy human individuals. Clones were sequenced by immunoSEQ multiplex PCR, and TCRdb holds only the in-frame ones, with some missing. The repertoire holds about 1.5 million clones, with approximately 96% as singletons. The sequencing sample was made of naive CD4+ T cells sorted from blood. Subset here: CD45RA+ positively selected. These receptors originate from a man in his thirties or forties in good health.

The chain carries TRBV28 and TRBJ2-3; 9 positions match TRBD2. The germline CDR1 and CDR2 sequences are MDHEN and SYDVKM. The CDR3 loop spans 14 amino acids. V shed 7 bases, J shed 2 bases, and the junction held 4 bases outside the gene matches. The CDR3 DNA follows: TGTGCCAGCAATAGCGGGGGCGTCACAGATACGCAGTATTTT. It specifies CASNSGGVTDTQYF.

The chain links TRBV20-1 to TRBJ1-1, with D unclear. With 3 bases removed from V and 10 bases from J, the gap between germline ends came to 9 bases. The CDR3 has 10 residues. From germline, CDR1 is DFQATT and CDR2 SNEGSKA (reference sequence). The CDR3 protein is CSASRPRAFF. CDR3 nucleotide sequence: TGCAGTGCTAGTAGGCCCCGAGCTTTCTTT.

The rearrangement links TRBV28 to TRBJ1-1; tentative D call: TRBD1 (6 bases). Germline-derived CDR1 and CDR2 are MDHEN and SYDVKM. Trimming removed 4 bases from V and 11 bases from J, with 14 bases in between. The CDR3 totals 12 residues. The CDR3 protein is CASSSKTGAAFF. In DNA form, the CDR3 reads TGTGCCAGCAGTTCCAAGACAGGTGCGGCTTTCTTT. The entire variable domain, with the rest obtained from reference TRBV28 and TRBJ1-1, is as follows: DVKVTQSSRYLVKRTGEKVFLECVQDMDHENMFWYRQDPGLGLRLIYFSYDVKMKEKGDIPEGYSVSREKKERFSLILESASTNQTSMYLCASSSKTGAAFFGQGTRLTVV.

DNA of the CDR3: TGTGCCAGCGGGTCTCAGGGGGATCAGCCCCAGCATTTT. Translation: CASGSQGDQPQHF. V is TRBV7-9 and J is TRBJ1-5; TRBD1 agrees at 7 bases. V was pared by 8 bases and J by 5 bases, with 6 bases of the junction left unmatched. Germline V gene data show CDR1 as SEHNR and CDR2 as FQNEAQ (reference sequence). This CDR3 region has 13 residues.

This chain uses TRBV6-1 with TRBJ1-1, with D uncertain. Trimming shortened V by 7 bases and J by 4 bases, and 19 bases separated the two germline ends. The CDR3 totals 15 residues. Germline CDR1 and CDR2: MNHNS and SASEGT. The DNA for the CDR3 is TGTGCCAGCATGTGGGTCAAGGTTCTTTTCACTGAAGCTTTCTTT. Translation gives CASMWVKVLFTEAFF.

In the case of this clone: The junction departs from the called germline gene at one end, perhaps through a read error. The CDR3 DNA follows: TGTGCCAGCAGCTTAGGTCCGCCTCACTTC. Its translation is CASSLGPPHF. The J gene is TRBJ2-7, the V gene TRBV7-6; the D is unclear. The CDR3 consists of 10 residues. Germline V gene data show CDR1 as SGHVS and CDR2 as FNYEAQ.

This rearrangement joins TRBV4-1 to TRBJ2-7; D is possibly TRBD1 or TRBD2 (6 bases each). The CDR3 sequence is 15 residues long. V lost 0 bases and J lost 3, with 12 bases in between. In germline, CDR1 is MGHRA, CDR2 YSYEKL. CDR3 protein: CASSQERGGSYEQYF. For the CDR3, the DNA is TGCGCCAGCAGCCAAGAACGAGGGGGGAGCTACGAGCAGTACTTC.

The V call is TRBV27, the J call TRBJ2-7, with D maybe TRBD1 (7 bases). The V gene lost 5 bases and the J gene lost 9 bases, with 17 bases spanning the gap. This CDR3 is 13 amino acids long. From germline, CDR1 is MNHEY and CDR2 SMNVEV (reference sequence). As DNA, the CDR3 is TGTGCCAGCAGTGAAGTACGACAGGGAGGGCAGTACTTC. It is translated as CASSEVRQGGQYF.

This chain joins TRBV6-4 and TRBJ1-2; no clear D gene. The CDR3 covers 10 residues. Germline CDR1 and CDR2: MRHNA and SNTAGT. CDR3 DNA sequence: TGTCCCCCCCCGGACTATGGCTACACCTTC. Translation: CPPPDYGYTF.